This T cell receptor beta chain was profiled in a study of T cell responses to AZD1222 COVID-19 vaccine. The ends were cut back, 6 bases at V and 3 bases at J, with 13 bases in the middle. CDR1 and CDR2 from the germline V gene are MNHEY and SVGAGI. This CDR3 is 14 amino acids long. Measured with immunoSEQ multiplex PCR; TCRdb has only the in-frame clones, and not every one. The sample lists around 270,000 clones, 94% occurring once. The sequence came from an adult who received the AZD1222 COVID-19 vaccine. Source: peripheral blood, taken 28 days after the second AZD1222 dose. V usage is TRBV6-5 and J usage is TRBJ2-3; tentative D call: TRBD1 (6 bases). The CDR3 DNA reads TGTGCCAGCAGATCTGGACAGACGACAGATACGCAGTATTTT. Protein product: CASRSGQTTDTQYF.